This record looks at one TCR beta chain sequence and its context. The antigen remains undetermined. The record originates from a study of T cell responses to AZD1222 COVID-19 vaccine. Findings of the study overall: The donors showed a predominance of white British ancestry and of females, with possible underestimation of clonal diversity. Spike-spanning, vaccine-associated CD4 TCRs were dominant at 160-218 and 743-854. Only five to seven AZD1222 recipients were seropositive at baseline. An increase in Spike-specific TCR breadth and depth was observed after two AZD1222 doses.

Germline trimming cut 1 base from V and 4 bases from J; bases unmatched to any gene: 7. The CDR3 is 17 amino acids. Germline V CDR1 and CDR2: MGHRA, YSYEKL. The protocol was immunoSEQ multiplex PCR, while the TCRdb copy is restricted to in-frame clones and leaves out a portion. The sample includes over 150,000 clones, around nine tenths seen only once; the top ten take around 0.99%. The sample here was peripheral blood, taken 28 days after the second AZD1222 dose. The chain has TRBV4-1 and TRBJ1-5; 10 nucleotides align to TRBD1. This TCR was recovered from an adult who received the AZD1222 COVID-19 vaccine. CDR3 nucleotides: TGCGCCAGCAGCCAAGGAATCCGACAGGGGGCAAATCAGCCCCAGCATTTT. Translation gives CASSQGIRQGANQPQHF.